These T cell receptor beta chains were read from a single sample in a study of CD8 T cells in ankylosing spondylitis. Each CDR3 protein gets one entry after TCRdb re-called the 5' RACE reads with MiXCR. Altogether about 310,000 distinct CDR3 sequences are present, roughly 20% being singletons, with the ten largest covering roughly 3.6%. The sequencing input was blood, either unsorted or a sorted T cell fraction (not recorded which). All receptors come from a female donor with ankylosing spondylitis or in good health (not recorded which). CDR3s include the opening cysteine and the closing phenylalanine or tryptophan. A D gene is named only where the DNA matches it firmly. The listing skips clone size in some rows; elsewhere it reads once, few, many or a size class.

TRBD1 14 TRBJ1-4 - TRBV12-3/TRBV12-4 CASSRQGGDEKLFF TGTGCCAGCAGTCGACAGGGAGGTGATGAAAAACTGTTTTTT
TRBD1 13 TRBJ1-5 - TRBV2 CASRTGVGQPQHF TGTGCCAGCAGAACAGGGGTGGGTCAGCCCCAGCATTTT
- 13 TRBJ1-6 few TRBV5-4 CASSEGVGSPLHF TGTGCCAGCAGCGAGGGGGTCGGGTCACCCCTCCACTTT
- 14 TRBJ2-1 - TRBV20-1 CSATAGSSYNEQFF TGCAGTGCTACAGCAGGGAGCTCCTACAATGAGCAGTTCTTC
- 14 TRBJ2-3 - TRBV9 CASSVTGYNPPEYF TGTGCCAGCAGCGTAACCGGGTATAACCCCCCGGAGTATTTT
- 12 TRBJ2-7 - TRBV20-1 CSAREDAYEQYF TGCAGTGCTAGAGAAGATGCTTACGAGCAGTACTTC
- 13 TRBJ2-7 few TRBV7-2 CASCLVGANEQYF TGTGCCAGCTGCTTAGTAGGGGCTAACGAGCAGTACTTC
- 14 TRBJ2-7 - TRBV19 CASSIETGVYEQYF TGTGCCAGTAGTATAGAAACGGGAGTCTACGAGCAGTACTTC
TRBD2 15 TRBJ2-1 - TRBV4-3 CASSQAVAGVHEQFF TGCGCCAGCAGCCAGGCCGTAGCGGGAGTACATGAGCAGTTCTTC
TRBD2 16 TRBJ2-3 few TRBV10-3 CAISESGAGGLDTQYF TGTGCCATCAGTGAAAGCGGAGCGGGGGGCTTGGATACGCAGTATTTT
- 15 TRBJ2-2 many TRBV12-3/TRBV12-4 CASSLASGEPGELFF TGTGCCAGCAGTTTAGCGTCCGGGGAACCCGGGGAGCTGTTTTTT
TRBD2 16 TRBJ2-3 - TRBV20-1 CSASLSSGRGTDTQYF TGCAGTGCTAGTCTCTCTAGCGGGAGAGGCACAGATACGCAGTATTTT
TRBD1 14 TRBJ2-7 - TRBV19 CASSTGTVLNEQYF TGTGCCAGTAGTACCGGGACAGTCCTAAACGAGCAGTACTTC
TRBD1 15 TRBJ2-5 few TRBV11-2 CASSLSGTGQETQYF TGTGCCAGCAGCTTAAGCGGGACAGGGCAAGAGACCCAGTACTTC
TRBD2 18 TRBJ2-1 - TRBV9 CASSVKSVRERERNEQFF TGTGCCAGCAGCGTAAAGAGCGTGCGGGAGCGAGAGAGGAATGAGCAGTTCTTC
- 15 TRBJ2-3 - TRBV20-1 CSAKSGLAGADTQYF TGCAGTGCTAAGAGTGGTCTAGCCGGAGCAGATACGCAGTATTTT
- 16 TRBJ1-3 - TRBV12-3/TRBV12-4 CASSFRRHGGGNTIYF TGTGCCAGCAGTTTCAGGAGACACGGGGGAGGAAACACCATATATTTT
- 15 TRBJ2-1 - TRBV20-1 CSASHRQSSYNEQFF TGCAGTGCTTCCCACCGACAGAGCTCCTACAATGAGCAGTTCTTC
- 14 TRBJ1-1 few TRBV12-3/TRBV12-4 CASSGQGRITEAFF TGTGCCAGCAGTGGCCAGGGACGTATAACTGAAGCTTTCTTT
- 12 TRBJ1-2 - TRBV5-1 CASSFPGDGYTF TGCGCCAGCAGCTTCCCGGGAGATGGCTACACCTTC
TRBD1 14 TRBJ2-5 - TRBV29-1 CSVEETGSGETQYF TGCAGCGTTGAAGAGACAGGGAGTGGAGAGACCCAGTACTTC
TRBD2 15 TRBJ2-1 - TRBV5-1 CASNIGLAKNNEQFF TGCGCCAGCAACATTGGACTAGCGAAAAACAATGAGCAGTTCTTC
TRBD2 16 TRBJ2-1 many TRBV5-1 CASSPGLAGAYNEQFF TGCGCCAGCAGCCCCGGACTAGCGGGAGCCTACAATGAGCAGTTCTTC
- 14 TRBJ2-3 - TRBV7-2 CASSLDHLADTQYF TGTGCCAGCAGCTTAGACCACCTAGCGGATACGCAGTATTTT
- 16 TRBJ2-3 - TRBV10-3 CAIKSGGLNFADTQYF TGTGCCATCAAAAGTGGGGGGCTTAATTTCGCGGATACGCAGTATTTT
- 10 TRBJ2-7 many TRBV20-1 CSALSYEQYF TGCAGTGCTCTGAGCTACGAGCAGTACTTC
TRBD2 15 TRBJ2-3 few TRBV5-8 CASRSLAAITDTQYF TGTGCCAGCAGGTCTCTAGCGGCGATCACAGATACGCAGTATTTT
TRBD2 16 TRBJ2-5 few TRBV7-8 CASTQLGGGGGETQYF TGTGCCAGCACTCAACTTGGGGGGGGAGGAGGGGAGACCCAGTACTTC
- 11 TRBJ2-5 many TRBV29-1 CSVEGYETQYF TGCAGCGTTGAAGGGTACGAGACCCAGTACTTC
- 13 TRBJ1-6 - TRBV5-1 CASSLGRYSPLHF TGCGCCAGCAGCTTGGGTCGCTATTCACCCCTCCACTTT
- 13 TRBJ2-7 - TRBV2 CASAAYLALEQYF TGTGCCAGCGCCGCTTATCTAGCGCTCGAGCAGTACTTC
- 14 TRBJ2-7 few TRBV6-1 CASSRDGNSYEQYF TGTGCCAGCAGTCGGGACGGCAACTCCTACGAGCAGTACTTC
TRBD2 15 TRBJ2-5 once TRBV7-2 CASSLLSGSPETQYF TGTGCCAGCAGCTTATTGAGCGGGAGTCCAGAGACCCAGTACTTC
TRBD2 16 TRBJ2-1 - TRBV28 CASSWDSSGSRNEQFF TGTGCCAGCAGTTGGGATTCTAGCGGGAGTCGGAATGAGCAGTTCTTC
- 12 TRBJ2-4 few TRBV20-1 CSARLDSNIQYF TGCAGTGCTAGATTGGATTCAAACATTCAGTACTTC
- 13 TRBJ1-5 many TRBV12-5 CASGPSGYQPQHF TGTGCTAGTGGCCCCAGCGGCTATCAGCCCCAGCATTTT
- 11 TRBJ2-3 many TRBV5-1 CASRSGDTQYF TGCGCCAGCAGAAGCGGAGATACGCAGTATTTT
- 13 TRBJ2-1 few TRBV6-2/TRBV6-3 CASSYSGINQQFF TGTGCCAGCAGTTACTCGGGGATCAATCAGCAGTTCTTC
TRBD2 15 TRBJ2-1 few TRBV7-2 CASSFRGTSFGEQFF TGTGCCAGCAGCTTTAGAGGGACTAGCTTCGGTGAGCAGTTCTTC
- 15 TRBJ1-2 many TRBV12-3/TRBV12-4 CASSSIVTDLGGYTF TGTGCCAGCAGCTCAATCGTGACAGATTTGGGCGGCTACACCTTC
- 10 TRBJ2-5 few TRBV20-1 CSAKAVDMYF TGCAGTGCTAAGGCAGTCGATATGTACTTC
TRBD1 15 TRBJ1-1 few TRBV6-1 CASRIGQGSGTEAFF TGTGCCAGCAGAATTGGACAGGGCAGTGGCACTGAAGCTTTCTTT
TRBD2 18 TRBJ2-2 few TRBV10-3 CAISEWGTSLGNTGELFF TGTGCCATCAGTGAGTGGGGGACTAGCCTCGGGAACACCGGGGAGCTGTTTTTT
- 14 TRBJ2-7 - TRBV5-1 CASSPTVKVYEQYF TGCGCCAGCAGCCCGACAGTGAAGGTTTACGAGCAGTACTTC
- 14 TRBJ2-7 - TRBV5-6 CASSLVGTSYEQYF TGTGCCAGCAGCTTGGTTGGTACAAGCTACGAGCAGTACTTC
TRBD2 19 TRBJ2-6 - TRBV20-1 CSARDQGRTSGTGANVLTF TGCAGTGCTAGAGATCAAGGGAGGACTAGCGGGACTGGGGCCAACGTCCTGACTTTC